The clone carrying this TCR beta chain has just a few counts. Antigen specificity is unknown. The sample belongs to a study of PD-1 blockade in classical Hodgkin lymphoma. Study-level results: Significant TCR diversity gains by C4D1 occurred in CD4+ but not CD8+ cells. Relapsed/refractory patients reportedly had lower baseline diversity than newly diagnosed patients.

Every patient relapsed after autologous stem cell transplantation, and brentuximab vedotin exposure varied. V shed 4 bases, J shed 3 bases, and the junction held 3 bases outside the gene matches. CDR3 length equals 14 residues. Germline CDR1 is SGHDT and CDR2 is YYEEEE. Only in-frame clones appear in the TCRdb table, and some are missing; sequencing was by immunoSEQ multiplex PCR. This sample carries tens of thousands of clones, around 72% of them seen once, and the ten largest clones take around 10%. The V call is TRBV5-6, the J call TRBJ2-3, with 9 bases matching TRBD2. This clonotype was sampled from a human donor with classical Hodgkin lymphoma. The sample here was peripheral blood mononuclear cells (PBMCs), taken at baseline. CDR3 coding DNA: TGTGCCAGCAGCCCGGGACTAGCAACAGATACGCAGTATTTT. Amino acids: CASSPGLATDTQYF.